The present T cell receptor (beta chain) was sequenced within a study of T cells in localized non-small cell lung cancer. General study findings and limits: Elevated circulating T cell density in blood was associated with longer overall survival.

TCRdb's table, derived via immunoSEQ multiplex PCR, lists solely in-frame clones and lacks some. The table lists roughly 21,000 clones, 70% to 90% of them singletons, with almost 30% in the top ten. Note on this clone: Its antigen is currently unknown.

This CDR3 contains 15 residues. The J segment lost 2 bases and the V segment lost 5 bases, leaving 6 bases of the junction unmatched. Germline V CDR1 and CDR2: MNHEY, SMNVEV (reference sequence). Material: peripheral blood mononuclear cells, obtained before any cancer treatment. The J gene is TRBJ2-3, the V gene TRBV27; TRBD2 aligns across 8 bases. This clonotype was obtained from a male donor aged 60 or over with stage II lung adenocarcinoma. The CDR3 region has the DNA TGTGCCAGCAGTCTACAACTAGCGGCCACAGATACGCAGTATTTT. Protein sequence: CASSLQLAATDTQYF.